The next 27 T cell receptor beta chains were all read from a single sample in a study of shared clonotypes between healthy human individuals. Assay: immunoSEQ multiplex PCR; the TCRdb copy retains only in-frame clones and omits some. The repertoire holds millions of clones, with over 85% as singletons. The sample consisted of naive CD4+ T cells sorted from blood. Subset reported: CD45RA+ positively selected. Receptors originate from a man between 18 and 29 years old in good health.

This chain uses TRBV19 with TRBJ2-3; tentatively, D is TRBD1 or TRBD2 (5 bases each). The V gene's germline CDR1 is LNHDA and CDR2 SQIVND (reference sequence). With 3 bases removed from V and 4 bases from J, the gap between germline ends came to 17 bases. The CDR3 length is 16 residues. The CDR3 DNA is TGTGCCAGTAGTATCGCCGGGACCCTGGGGGCAGATACGCAGTATTTT. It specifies CASSIAGTLGADTQYF.

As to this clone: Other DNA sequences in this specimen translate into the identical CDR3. This chain's CDR3 is CASSRGTEETQYF. The CDR3 DNA is TGTGCCAGCTCACGAGGGACAGAGGAGACCCAGTACTTC. The chain carries TRBV18 and TRBJ2-5; 7 bases map to TRBD1. Germline V gene lookup returns CDR1 KGHSH and CDR2 LQKENI. This CDR3 region has 13 residues. J was trimmed by 5 bases and V by 4 bases; bases with no gene match: 4.

The CDR3 region has the DNA TGCGCCAGCAGCTTGGCCGACCGCCTATGGGGCGAGCAGTACTTC. As protein: CASSLADRLWGEQYF. The chain has TRBV5-1 and TRBJ2-7; D is uncertain. The CDR3 loop spans 15 amino acids. Germline V gives CDR1 SGHRS, CDR2 YFSETQ. Trimming cost V 0 bases and J 6 bases, with 16 bases left between them.

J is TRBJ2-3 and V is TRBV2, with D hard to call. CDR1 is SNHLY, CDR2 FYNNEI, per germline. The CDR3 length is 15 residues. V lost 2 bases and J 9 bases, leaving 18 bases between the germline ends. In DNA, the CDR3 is TGTGCCAGCAGTGAATCTCGGGCCACCGCCGGAACGCAGTATTTT. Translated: CASSESRATAGTQYF.

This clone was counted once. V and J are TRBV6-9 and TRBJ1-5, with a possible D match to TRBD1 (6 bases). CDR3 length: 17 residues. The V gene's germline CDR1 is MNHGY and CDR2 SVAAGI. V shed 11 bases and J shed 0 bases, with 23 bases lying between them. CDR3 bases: TGTGCCGGGACGACAGGTCGGCCTTGGAATAGCAATCAGCCCCAGCATTTT. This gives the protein CAGTTGRPWNSNQPQHF.

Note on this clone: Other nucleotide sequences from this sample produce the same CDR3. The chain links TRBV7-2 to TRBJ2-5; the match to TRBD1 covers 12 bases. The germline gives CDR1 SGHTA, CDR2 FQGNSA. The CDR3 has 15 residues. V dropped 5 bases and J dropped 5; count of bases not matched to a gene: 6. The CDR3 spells CASSLGTGGLETQYF. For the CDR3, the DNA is TGTGCCAGCAGCCTCGGGACAGGGGGCTTGGAGACCCAGTACTTC.

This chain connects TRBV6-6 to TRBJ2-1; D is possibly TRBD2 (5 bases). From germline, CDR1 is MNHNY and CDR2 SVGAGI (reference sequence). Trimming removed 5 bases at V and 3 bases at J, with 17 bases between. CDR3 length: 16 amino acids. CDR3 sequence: CASSTSLAGRYNEQFF. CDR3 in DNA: TGTGCCAGCAGTACATCTTTGGCGGGTCGCTACAATGAGCAGTTCTTC.

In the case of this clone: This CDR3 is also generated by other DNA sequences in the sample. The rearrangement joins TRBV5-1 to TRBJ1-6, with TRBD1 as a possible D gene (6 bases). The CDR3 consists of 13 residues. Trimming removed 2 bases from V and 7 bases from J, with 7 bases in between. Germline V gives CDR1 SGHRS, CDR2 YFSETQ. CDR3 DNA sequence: TGCGCCAGCAGCTTACAGGGAAATTCACCCCTCCACTTT. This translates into CASSLQGNSPLHF.

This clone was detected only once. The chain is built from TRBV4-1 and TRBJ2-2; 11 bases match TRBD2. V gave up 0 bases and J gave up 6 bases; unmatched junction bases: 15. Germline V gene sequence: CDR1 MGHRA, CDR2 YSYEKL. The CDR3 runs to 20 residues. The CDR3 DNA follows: TGCGCCAGCAGCCAAGATCCCGCCCCTCGTAGCGGGGGGGCGGCCGGGGAGCTGTTTTTT. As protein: CASSQDPAPRSGGAAGELFF.

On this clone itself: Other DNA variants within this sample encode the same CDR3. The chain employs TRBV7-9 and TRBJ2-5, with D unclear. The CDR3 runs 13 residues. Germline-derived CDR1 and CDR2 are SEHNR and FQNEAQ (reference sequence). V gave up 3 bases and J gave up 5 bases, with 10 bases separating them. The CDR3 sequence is CASSLGLGETQYF. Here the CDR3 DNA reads TGTGCCAGCAGCTTGGGCCTGGGGGAGACCCAGTACTTC. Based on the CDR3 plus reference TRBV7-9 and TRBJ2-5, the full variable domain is DTGVSQNPRHKITKRGQNVTFRCDPISEHNRLYWYRQTLGQGPEFLTYFQNEAQLEKSRLLSDRFSAERPKGSFSTLEIQRTEQGDSAMYLCASSLGLGETQYFGPGTRLLVL.

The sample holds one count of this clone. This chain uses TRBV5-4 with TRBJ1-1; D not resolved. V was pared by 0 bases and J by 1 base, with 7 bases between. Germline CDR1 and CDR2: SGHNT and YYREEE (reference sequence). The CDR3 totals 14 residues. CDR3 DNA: TGTGCCAGCAGCTTGGCCGGGAAGAACACTGAAGCTTTCTTT. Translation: CASSLAGKNTEAFF.

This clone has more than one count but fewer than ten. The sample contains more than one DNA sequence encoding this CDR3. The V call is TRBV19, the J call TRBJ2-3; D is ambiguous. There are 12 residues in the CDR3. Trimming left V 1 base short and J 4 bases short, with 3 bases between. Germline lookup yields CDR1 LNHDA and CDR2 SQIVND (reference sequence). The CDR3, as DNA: TGTGCCAGTAGTATAGCGCCAGATACGCAGTATTTT. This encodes CASSIAPDTQYF. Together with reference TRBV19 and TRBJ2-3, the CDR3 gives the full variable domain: DGGITQSPKYLFRKEGQNVTLSCEQNLNHDAMYWYRQDPGQGLRLIYYSQIVNDFQKGDIAEGYSVSREKKESFPLTVTSAQKNPTAFYLCASSIAPDTQYFGPGTRLTVL.

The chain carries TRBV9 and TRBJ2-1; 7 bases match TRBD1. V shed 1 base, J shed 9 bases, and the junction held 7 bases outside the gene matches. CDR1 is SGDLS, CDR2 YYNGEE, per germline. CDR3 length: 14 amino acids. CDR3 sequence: CASSVRTGDTEQFF. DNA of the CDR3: TGTGCCAGCAGCGTACGTACAGGGGATACTGAGCAGTTCTTC.

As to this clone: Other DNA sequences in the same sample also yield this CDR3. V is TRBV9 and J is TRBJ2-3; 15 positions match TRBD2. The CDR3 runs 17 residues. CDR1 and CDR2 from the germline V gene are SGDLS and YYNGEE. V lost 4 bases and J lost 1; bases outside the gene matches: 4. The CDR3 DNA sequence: TGTGCCAGCAGCCCGGGACTAGCGGGAGGCCGCACAGATACGCAGTATTTT. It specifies CASSPGLAGGRTDTQYF. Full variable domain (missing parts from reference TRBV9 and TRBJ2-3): DSGVTQTPKHLITATGQRVTLRCSPRSGDLSVYWYQQSLDQGLQFLIQYYNGEERAKGNILERFSAQQFPDLHSELNLSSLELGDSALYFCASSPGLAGGRTDTQYFGPGTRLTVL.

CDR3 nucleotide sequence: TGTGCCAGCGAGTTCCAAGAGACCCAGTACTTC. As protein: CASEFQETQYF. This chain uses TRBV2 with TRBJ2-5; D is ambiguous. The ends were cut back, 8 bases at V and 1 base at J, with 5 bases in the middle. The CDR3 has 11 residues. Germline V gene lookup returns CDR1 SNHLY and CDR2 FYNNEI. The full variable domain, rest sourced from reference TRBV2 and TRBJ2-5, is EPEVTQTPSHQVTQMGQEVILRCVPISNHLYFYWYRQILGQKVEFLVSFYNNEISEKSEIFDDQFSVERPDGSNFTLKIRSTKLEDSAMYFCASEFQETQYFGPGTRLLVL.

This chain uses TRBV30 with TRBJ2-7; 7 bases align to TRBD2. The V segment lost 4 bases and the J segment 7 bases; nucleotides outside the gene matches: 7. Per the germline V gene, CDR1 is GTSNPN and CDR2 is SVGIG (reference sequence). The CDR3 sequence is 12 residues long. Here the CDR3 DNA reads TGTGCCTGGAACGTCCCAGCGGGGGAGCAGTACTTC. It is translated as CAWNVPAGEQYF.

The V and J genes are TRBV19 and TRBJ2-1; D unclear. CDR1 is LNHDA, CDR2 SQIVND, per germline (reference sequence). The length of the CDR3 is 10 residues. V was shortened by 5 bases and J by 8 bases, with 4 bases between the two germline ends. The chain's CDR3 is CASSRHEQFF. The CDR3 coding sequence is TGTGCCAGTAGTCGGCATGAGCAGTTCTTC.

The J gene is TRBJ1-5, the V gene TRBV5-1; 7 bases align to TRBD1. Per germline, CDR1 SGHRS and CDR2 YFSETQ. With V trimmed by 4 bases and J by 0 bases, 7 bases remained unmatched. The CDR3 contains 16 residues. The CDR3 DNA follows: TGCGCCAGCAGCCCGGGACAGCCTTATAGCAATCAGCCCCAGCATTTT. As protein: CASSPGQPYSNQPQHF.

The CDR3 here is CASSLVVFVGSTDTQYF. The CDR3 region has the DNA TGCGCCAGCAGCTTGGTCGTTTTTGTGGGGAGCACAGATACGCAGTATTTT. V and J are TRBV5-1 and TRBJ2-3; D uncertain. Deletions cut 0 bases from V and 0 bases from J, with 14 bases between. Germline values: CDR1 SGHRS, CDR2 YFSETQ. The CDR3 sequence is 17 residues long.

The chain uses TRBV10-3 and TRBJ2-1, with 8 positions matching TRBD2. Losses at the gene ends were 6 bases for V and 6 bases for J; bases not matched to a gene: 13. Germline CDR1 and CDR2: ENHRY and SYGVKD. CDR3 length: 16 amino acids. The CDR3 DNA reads TGTGCCATCAGGCCCAGCGGGGGCCCGGGCGGCAATGAGCAGTTCTTC. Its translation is CAIRPSGGPGGNEQFF.

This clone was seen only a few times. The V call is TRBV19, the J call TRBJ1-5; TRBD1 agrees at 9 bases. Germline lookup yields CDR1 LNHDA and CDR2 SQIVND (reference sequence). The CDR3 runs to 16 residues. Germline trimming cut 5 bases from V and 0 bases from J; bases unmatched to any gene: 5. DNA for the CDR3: TGTGCCAGTAGTTCTGGGACAGGGACTAGCAATCAGCCCCAGCATTTT. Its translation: CASSSGTGTSNQPQHF.

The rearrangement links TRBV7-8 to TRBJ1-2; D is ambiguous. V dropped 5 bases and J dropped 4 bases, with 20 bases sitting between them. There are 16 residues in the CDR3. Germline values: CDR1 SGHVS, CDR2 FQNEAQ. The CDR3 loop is CASSQQLTAWGYGYTF. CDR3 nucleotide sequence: TGTGCCAGCAGCCAACAACTGACTGCTTGGGGCTATGGCTACACCTTC.

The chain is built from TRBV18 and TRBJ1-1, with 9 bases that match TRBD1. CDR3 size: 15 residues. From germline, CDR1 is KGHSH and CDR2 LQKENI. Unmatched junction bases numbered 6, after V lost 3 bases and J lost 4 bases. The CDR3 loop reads CASSPGTGQGTEAFF. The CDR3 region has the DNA TGTGCCAGCTCACCCGGGACAGGGCAGGGCACTGAAGCTTTCTTT.

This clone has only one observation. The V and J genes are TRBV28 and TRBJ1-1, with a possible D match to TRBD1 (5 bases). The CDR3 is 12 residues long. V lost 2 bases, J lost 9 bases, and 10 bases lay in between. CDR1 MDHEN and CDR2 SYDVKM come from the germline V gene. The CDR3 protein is CASSLQGLQAFF. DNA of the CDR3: TGTGCCAGCAGTTTACAGGGATTGCAAGCTTTCTTT.

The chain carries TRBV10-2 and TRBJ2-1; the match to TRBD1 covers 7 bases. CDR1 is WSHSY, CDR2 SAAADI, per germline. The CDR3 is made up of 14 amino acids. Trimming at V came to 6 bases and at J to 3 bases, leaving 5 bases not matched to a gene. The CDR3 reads CASRNRGSYNEQFF. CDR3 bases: TGCGCCAGCAGGAACAGGGGAAGCTACAATGAGCAGTTCTTC.

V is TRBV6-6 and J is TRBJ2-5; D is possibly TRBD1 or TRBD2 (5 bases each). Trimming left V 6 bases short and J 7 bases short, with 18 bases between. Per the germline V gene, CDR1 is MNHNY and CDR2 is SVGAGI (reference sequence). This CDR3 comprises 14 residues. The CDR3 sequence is CASSGRRDAGTQYF. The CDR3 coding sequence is TGTGCCAGCAGCGGGCGAAGGGACGCAGGGACCCAGTACTTC.

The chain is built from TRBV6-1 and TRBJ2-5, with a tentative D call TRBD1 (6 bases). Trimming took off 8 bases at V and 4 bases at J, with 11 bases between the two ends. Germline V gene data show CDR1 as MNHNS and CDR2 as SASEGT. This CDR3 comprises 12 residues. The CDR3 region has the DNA TGTGCCAGCGGGACACTCCTAGAGACCCAGTACTTC. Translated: CASGTLLETQYF.